This T cell receptor (beta chain) was observed in a study of T-cell memory formation after mild COVID-19. This clonotype was detected a few times. Constant-segment primers were used for 5'RACE, and the resulting TCR alpha and TCR beta cDNA libraries carried sample barcodes and UMIs. TCRdb re-called the 5' RACE reads with MiXCR, one entry per CDR3 protein. The sample yields more than 300,000 distinct CDR3 sequences, 20% to 25% seen once. This clonotype was obtained from a young man who had mild COVID-19 (a few samples of this study predate the infection). Cell type and time point are not known. Sequencing was performed on PBMCs or a T cell subset sorted from them (not recorded which).

The CDR3 loop reads CASRPPGYAEAFF. The CDR3 DNA follows: TGTGCCAGTAGACCCCCAGGGTACGCTGAAGCTTTCTTT. J is TRBJ1-1 and V is TRBV27; TRBD1 might be the D (5 bases). There are 13 residues in the CDR3. The ends were cut back, 9 bases at V and 6 bases at J, with 17 bases in the middle. Per the germline V gene, CDR1 is MNHEY and CDR2 is SMNVEV (reference sequence).